A single sample gave rise to the 17 T cell receptor beta chains below, sequenced in a study of blood T cell repertoires in COVID-19. Data came from immunoSEQ multiplex PCR; TCRdb stores just in-frame clones and leaves some out. This sample carries more than 150,000 clones, about four fifths of them seen once, and the ten largest clones take approximately 11%. The sample was PBMCs or T cells enriched from blood (not recorded which). These TCRs come from a man in his fifties or sixties who had recovered from COVID-19.

V usage is TRBV27 and J usage is TRBJ1-1; D not resolved. CDR1 and CDR2 (germline): MNHEY, SMNVEV (reference sequence). The CDR3 contains 13 residues. Trimming stripped 6 bases from V and 8 bases from J, with 16 bases between. CDR3 region: CASSPVVSGEAFF. The CDR3 nucleotides are TGTGCCAGCAGCCCCGTGGTCTCGGGGGAAGCTTTCTTT.

The chain carries TRBV18 and TRBJ2-1; 8 bases match TRBD1. J was trimmed by 4 bases and V by 2 bases; bases with no gene match: 1. CDR1 is KGHSH and CDR2 is LQKENI in the germline V gene. This CDR3 comprises 14 residues. The CDR3, as DNA: TGTGCCAGCTCACCAGGGACAGGTTACAATGAGCAGTTCTTC. As protein: CASSPGTGYNEQFF.

The chain is built from TRBV28 and TRBJ2-5; D is uncertain. Trimming removed 3 bases at V and 4 bases at J, with 9 bases between. Looked up from germline, CDR1 is MDHEN and CDR2 is SYDVKM. The CDR3 runs to 13 residues. As DNA, the CDR3 is TGTGCCAGCAGTTTCGACCGGGTAGAGACCCAGTACTTC. Its translation is CASSFDRVETQYF.

The genes are TRBV7-6 and TRBJ2-7, with D possibly being TRBD1 (6 bases). V lost 5 bases to trimming and J lost 5 bases, with 19 bases between them. Germline CDR1 and CDR2: SGHVS and FNYEAQ. This CDR3 comprises 15 residues. The CDR3 is CASSHSNRAEDEQYF. For the CDR3, the DNA is TGTGCCAGCAGCCACTCCAACAGGGCAGAGGACGAGCAGTACTTC.

In this sample, this clone turned up once. The chain joins TRBV14 to TRBJ2-3, with 8 bases aligning to TRBD2. CDR1 is SGHDN and CDR2 is FVKESK in the germline V gene. The CDR3 has 16 residues. The V and J ends lost 5 bases and 0 bases, in that order; junction bases with no gene match: 7. The CDR3 reads CASSAGRVLSTDTQYF. CDR3 nucleotide sequence: TGTGCCAGCAGCGCCGGGAGGGTCCTTAGCACAGATACGCAGTATTTT.

V is TRBV14 and J is TRBJ1-2, with a tentative D call TRBD1 (5 bases). In germline, CDR1 is SGHDN, CDR2 FVKESK. This CDR3 has 13 residues. Trimming pared 4 bases from V and 3 bases from J, leaving 9 bases between. The CDR3 region is CASSPKGYYGYTF. The CDR3 nucleotides are TGTGCCAGCAGCCCAAAGGGGTACTATGGCTACACCTTC.

This clone was seen a handful of times. The chain links TRBV19 to TRBJ2-7, with 9 bases lining up with TRBD2. Trimming cost V 10 bases and J 1 base; bases outside gene matches: 8. Germline loops: CDR1 LNHDA, CDR2 SQIVND (reference sequence). The CDR3 is 14 residues long. The CDR3 DNA sequence: TGTGCCAATCCTAGCGGGGTAGGGTCCTACGAGCAGTACTTC. This sequence encodes CANPSGVGSYEQYF. Looking up the rest from reference TRBV19 and TRBJ2-7 gives the full variable domain: DGGITQSPKYLFRKEGQNVTLSCEQNLNHDAMYWYRQDPGQGLRLIYYSQIVNDFQKGDIAEGYSVSREKKESFPLTVTSAQKNPTAFYLCANPSGVGSYEQYFGPGTRLTVT.

V is TRBV4-2 and J is TRBJ1-4, with 7 positions matching TRBD1. This CDR3 has 13 amino acids. With 3 bases clipped from V and 8 bases from J, the junction kept 3 bases outside the gene matches. Germline V gives CDR1 LGHNA, CDR2 YNFKEQ. The CDR3: CASSQRDREKLFF. CDR3 DNA sequence: TGTGCCAGCAGCCAGAGGGACAGAGAAAAACTGTTTTTT.

The chain carries TRBV11-2 and TRBJ2-5, with 8 bases aligning to TRBD1. Germline lookup yields CDR1 SGHAT and CDR2 FQNNGV. V lost 3 bases and J lost 4; bases outside the gene matches: 7. This CDR3 spans 15 amino acids. CDR3 sequence: CASSLGQVWGETQYF. CDR3 nucleotide sequence: TGTGCCAGCAGCTTGGGACAGGTTTGGGGAGAGACCCAGTACTTC.

The gene calls are TRBV20-1 and TRBJ2-7, with 11 positions matching TRBD1. The germline V gene encodes CDR1 DFQATT and CDR2 SNEGSKA (reference sequence). The ends lost 3 bases at V and 3 bases at J; junction bases unmatched: 4. This CDR3 region has 14 residues. The CDR3 DNA reads as TGCAGTGCTAGTTCGGGGACAGGGGGCTACGAGCAGTACTTC. Amino acids: CSASSGTGGYEQYF.

The rearrangement links TRBV2 to TRBJ2-7; 10 bases map to TRBD1. Germline CDR1 SNHLY, CDR2 FYNNEI. With 7 bases clipped from V and 4 bases from J, the junction kept 10 bases outside the gene matches. This CDR3 region has 15 residues. This CDR3 reads CASTQDRGLLYEQYF. The CDR3 DNA reads as TGTGCCAGCACCCAAGACAGGGGGCTCTTGTACGAGCAGTACTTC.

The sample holds a few counts of this clone. J is TRBJ1-4 and V is TRBV27; the match to TRBD1 covers 9 bases. Germline values: CDR1 MNHEY, CDR2 SMNVEV (reference sequence). The CDR3 is 17 amino acids. V was pared by 5 bases and J by 3 bases, with 10 bases of the junction left unmatched. CDR3 DNA sequence: TGTGCCAGCAGTCGCGGACAGGGGTTAACAGCTAATGAAAAACTGTTTTTT. Its translation: CASSRGQGLTANEKLFF.

The chain recombines TRBV18 with TRBJ1-1; TRBD1 agrees at 12 bases. The germline CDR1 and CDR2 sequences are KGHSH and LQKENI. The CDR3 contains 15 residues. Losses at the gene ends were 5 bases for V and 11 bases for J; bases not matched to a gene: 12. CDR3 coding DNA: TGTGCCAGCTCATTTTCCGGGACAGGGGGCGTGATTGCTTTCTTT. Translation: CASSFSGTGGVIAFF.

The chain has TRBV5-6 and TRBJ1-4; weak D call: TRBD1 (6 bases). Germline CDR1 is SGHDT and CDR2 is YYEEEE. V shed 0 bases and J shed 1 base, with 13 bases lying between them. This CDR3 contains 17 residues. CDR3 region: CASSLVRGELTNEKLFF. CDR3 sequence (DNA): TGTGCCAGCAGCTTGGTCAGGGGCGAACTAACTAATGAAAAACTGTTTTTT.

This rearrangement joins TRBV6-5 to TRBJ1-3, with a weak D call TRBD1 (5 bases). Trimming removed 7 bases at V and 0 bases at J, with 10 bases between. Germline CDR1 and CDR2: MNHEY and SVGAGI. The CDR3 is made up of 14 amino acids. In DNA, the CDR3 is TGTGCCAGCAAGGGGTCCTACTCTGGAAACACCATATATTTT. This codes for CASKGSYSGNTIYF.

The chain carries TRBV6-2 or TRBV6-3 and TRBJ2-1; 10 bases fit TRBD1. Germline CDR1 reads MNHEY; CDR2 reads SVGEGT. V dropped 2 bases and J dropped 0; count of bases not matched to a gene: 16. There are 21 residues in the CDR3. The DNA of the CDR3 is TGTGCCAGCAGTTACGCAGAGGGACAGGGGAATTTTTTGGGCTCCTACAATGAGCAGTTCTTC. Protein product: CASSYAEGQGNFLGSYNEQFF.

In its sample, this clone was seen a few times. The V call is TRBV5-1, the J call TRBJ1-2; possibly TRBD1 for D (6 bases). Germline lookup yields CDR1 SGHRS and CDR2 YFSETQ. The CDR3 sequence is 14 residues long. V gave up 0 bases and J gave up 5 bases, with 11 bases separating them. CDR3 DNA: TGCGCCAGCAGCTTGGACAGGGACCCATATGGCTACACCTTC. Its translation: CASSLDRDPYGYTF.